This T cell receptor (beta chain) is from a study of T cells in Graves' hyperthyroidism and ophthalmopathy. Study information: Peripheral blood was secured at the point of initial diagnosis, before any treatment. General study results and limits: A model built on 13 V-J features separated ophthalmopathy from stable hyperthyroidism.

It was uncontrolled infection, other autoimmune disease, pregnancy or lactation that excluded patients. Blood was drawn at first hyperthyroidism diagnosis, before any ophthalmopathy symptoms. CDR1 MNHEY and CDR2 SVGAGI come from the germline V gene. V was cut by 2 bases and J by 5 bases, with 6 bases left in between. This CDR3 has 13 residues. The investigators amplified TCR beta CDR3 regions from RNA transcripts. HTBI primers drove first-round RT-PCR of the TCR CDR3. Using its own MiXCR run on the multiplex PCR reads, TCRdb lists one record per CDR3 protein. The sample carries under 400,000 distinct CDR3 sequences, around a sixth recorded once. Turning to this clonotype: Its specificity is unknown.

The sequencing input was blood. The genes are TRBV6-5 and TRBJ2-2, with D perhaps TRBD1 (6 bases). The TCR comes from a woman aged 18-29 years with Graves' hyperthyroidism that later progressed to Graves' ophthalmopathy. The CDR3 is CASSYDRTGELFF. CDR3 in DNA: TGTGCCAGCAGTTACGACAGGACCGGGGAGCTGTTTTTT.